This T cell receptor beta chain was observed in a study of CD8 T cells in ankylosing spondylitis. General observations from the study: Significant enrichment of disease-linked clones was reportedly seen in matched ankylosing spondylitis synovial fluid.

TCRdb used MiXCR to reprocess the 5' RACE reads, holding one entry per CDR3 protein. Of fewer than 50,000 distinct CDR3 sequences in the sample, about 11% were seen once. This clonotype was seen a few times. Its cognate antigen is unknown. The V gene end was trimmed by 10 bases and the J gene end by 3 bases; junction bases not matched to a gene: 10. Looked up from germline, CDR1 is ENHRY and CDR2 is SYGVKD. This CDR3 has 14 amino acids. V is TRBV10-3 and J is TRBJ2-7, with 9 bases that match TRBD1. Sequences were obtained from blood, either unsorted or a sorted T cell fraction (not recorded which). The origin of this receptor is a male donor with ankylosing spondylitis or in good health (not recorded which). The CDR3 loop is CATSGDRGNYEQYF. CDR3 sequence (DNA): TGTGCCACGAGTGGTGACAGGGGGAACTACGAGCAGTACTTC.